This TCR beta chain was captured by sequencing in a study of neoadjuvant anti-PD-1 for oral cavity cancer. Study-wide background: Before surgery, most patients got three to four biweekly 3 mg/kg nivolumab doses.

Profiling relied on immunoSEQ multiplex PCR, and the TCRdb table lists in-frame clones only, not all of them. Among tens of thousands of clones listed, roughly nine tenths were seen once. In its sample, this clone was seen a few times. Its antigen remains unidentified. Time point meaning: after neoadjuvant nivolumab, at surgical resection. This CDR3 has 14 amino acids. The ends were cut back, 6 bases at V and 2 bases at J, with 14 bases in the middle. In germline, CDR1 is SNHLY, CDR2 FYNNEI. General study findings and limits: Post-nivolumab, blood T cell clonality was significantly elevated in non-responders.

The source of this sequence is a person aged 35-80 years with oral cavity squamous cell carcinoma. This chain links TRBV2 with TRBJ2-7; TRBD2 might be the D (6 bases). This specimen was PBMCs, taken after nivolumab (anti-PD-1) treatment. CDR3 protein: CASRWRVTTYEQYF. CDR3 bases: TGTGCCAGCAGGTGGAGGGTGACTACCTACGAGCAGTACTTC.